Each of the 26 T cell receptor beta chains below was sequenced from the same sample in a study of T cells after yellow fever vaccination. TCRdb recomputed calls from the 5' RACE reads with MiXCR, one row per CDR3 protein. The sample shows under 150,000 distinct CDR3 sequences, 7.7% of them seen only once. The material sequenced was CD4+ T cells sorted from PBMCs, taken 5 days after the yellow fever booster vaccination. These receptors came from a man aged 25-40 years who received the YFV17D yellow fever vaccine.

This clonotype was observed at least ten times. The gene calls are TRBV7-9 and TRBJ2-7, with 10 nucleotides matching TRBD1. The germline gives CDR1 SEHNR, CDR2 FQNEAQ (reference sequence). This CDR3 is 15 amino acids long. The V segment lost 3 bases and the J segment 4 bases; nucleotides outside the gene matches: 6. The CDR3 bases are TGTGCCAGCAGCTTTCGGACAGGGGGGATTTACGAGCAGTACTTC. Translation gives CASSFRTGGIYEQYF.

This clonotype was seen ten or more times. V is TRBV7-9 and J is TRBJ2-3; D perhaps matches TRBD1 (5 bases). The CDR3 has 12 amino acids. The germline V gene encodes CDR1 SEHNR and CDR2 FQNEAQ (reference sequence). CDR3 DNA sequence: TGTGCTGGGGCCCTTAGCACAGATACGCAGTATTTT. Residues: CAGALSTDTQYF.

This clonotype appeared many times. This sequence joins TRBV7-6 and TRBJ2-3; 13 bases agree with TRBD2. Unmatched junction bases numbered 5, after V lost 5 bases and J lost 6 bases. CDR3 length: 15 residues. Per germline, CDR1 SGHVS and CDR2 FNYEAQ. The CDR3 sequence: CASSPGTSGTDTQYF. CDR3 bases: TGTGCCAGCAGCCCGGGGACTAGCGGGACGGATACGCAGTATTTT.

This clonotype came up many times. The V and J genes are TRBV7-2 and TRBJ1-2; D unclear. Germline CDR1 is SGHTA and CDR2 is FQGNSA. CDR3 length equals 17 residues. Trimming pared 2 bases from V and 8 bases from J, leaving 24 bases between. The CDR3 loop is CASSLLMSATAPGGYTF. The CDR3 nucleotides read TGTGCCAGCAGCTTACTCATGAGCGCAACAGCACCTGGGGGCTACACCTTC.

This clonotype has more than one count but fewer than ten. The chain combines TRBV7-9 with TRBJ2-7; D not certain. The CDR3 sequence is 13 residues long. V was cut by 5 bases and J by 3 bases, with 11 bases left in between. Germline lookup yields CDR1 SEHNR and CDR2 FQNEAQ (reference sequence). CDR3 amino acids: CASSPASYYEQYF. The CDR3 nucleotides read TGTGCCAGCAGCCCCGCTAGTTACTACGAGCAGTACTTC. The full variable domain, in which reference TRBV7-9 and TRBJ2-7 provide the parts outside the CDR3, is DTGVSQNPRHKITKRGQNVTFRCDPISEHNRLYWYRQTLGQGPEFLTYFQNEAQLEKSRLLSDRFSAERPKGSFSTLEIQRTEQGDSAMYLCASSPASYYEQYFGPGTRLTVT.

This clonotype appeared many times. The genes are TRBV6-5 and TRBJ2-7; TRBD1 matches 11 bases. The V segment lost 0 bases and the J segment 5 bases; nucleotides outside the gene matches: 6. Per the germline V gene, CDR1 is MNHEY and CDR2 is SVGAGI. This CDR3 is built from 16 residues. The CDR3 reads CASSYSMGQGVNEQYF. Written as DNA, the CDR3 is TGTGCCAGCAGTTACTCGATGGGACAGGGGGTGAACGAGCAGTACTTC.

This clonotype was observed once. The CDR3 region has the DNA TGTGCCAGCAGTTACGGGACAGGGGGCACCGGGGAGCTGTTTTTT. Its translation is CASSYGTGGTGELFF. V usage is TRBV6-5 and J usage is TRBJ2-2; 11 bases agree with TRBD1. J gave up 4 bases and V 2 bases, and 0 bases lay outside the gene matches. There are 15 residues in the CDR3. Germline assignment: CDR1 MNHEY and CDR2 SVGAGI.

This clonotype occurred a few times. The chain couples TRBV7-2 to TRBJ1-2; a weak D match, TRBD1 (5 bases). Between the trimmed V and J ends, which lost 1 base and 7 bases, there was a span of 10 bases. The CDR3 has 13 amino acids. Germline CDR1 is SGHTA and CDR2 is FQGNSA. CDR3 nucleotide sequence: TGTGCCAGCAGCTTAGACGGGGCGGGTGGCTACACCTTC. Encoded protein: CASSLDGAGGYTF.

This clonotype was seen ten or more times. The chain joins TRBV29-1 to TRBJ2-3, with 8 bases that match TRBD1. V trimming: 3 bases; J trimming: 9 bases; junction bases outside the gene matches: 5. Looked up from germline, CDR1 is SQVTM and CDR2 is ANQGSEA. This CDR3 has 12 amino acids. The DNA of the CDR3 is TGCAGCGTTGAGGTTCAGGGGGCAACGCAGTATTTT. It yields the protein CSVEVQGATQYF.

Ten or more counts support this clonotype. The V gene is TRBV6-2 or TRBV6-3, the J gene TRBJ2-7; D gene ambiguous. Between the trimmed V and J ends, which lost 2 bases and 0 bases, there was a span of 8 bases. Germline V CDR1 and CDR2: MNHEY, SVGEGT. This CDR3 is 14 amino acids long. The CDR3 is CASSYGVSSYEQYF. CDR3 nucleotides: TGTGCCAGCAGTTACGGCGTCAGCTCCTACGAGCAGTACTTC.

This clonotype was counted ten times or more. This chain uses TRBV9 with TRBJ2-3; TRBD2 matches at 10 bases. CDR3 length: 15 residues. The germline CDR1 and CDR2 sequences are SGDLS and YYNGEE. Trimming cost V 0 bases and J 4 bases; bases outside gene matches: 2. CDR3 nucleotide sequence: TGTGCCAGCAGCGTAGAGCTAGCGGGGGCAGATACGCAGTATTTT. It yields the protein CASSVELAGADTQYF. The full variable domain, completed using reference TRBV9 and TRBJ2-3, is DSGVTQTPKHLITATGQRVTLRCSPRSGDLSVYWYQQSLDQGLQFLIQYYNGEERAKGNILERFSAQQFPDLHSELNLSSLELGDSALYFCASSVELAGADTQYFGPGTRLTVL.

This clonotype has a count of ten or more. The chain uses TRBV20-1 and TRBJ2-7; 8 nucleotides line up with TRBD2. With 2 bases clipped from V and 3 bases from J, the junction kept 6 bases outside the gene matches. Germline lookup yields CDR1 DFQATT and CDR2 SNEGSKA (reference sequence). This CDR3 contains 14 residues. The CDR3, as DNA: TGCAGTGCTAGACACGGGCTAGCGGGCTACGAGCAGTACTTC. It specifies CSARHGLAGYEQYF.

This clonotype was observed many times. The chain joins TRBV11-2 to TRBJ2-3; maybe TRBD1 (5 bases). Trimming removed 4 bases from V and 0 bases from J, with 11 bases in between. Germline V gene lookup returns CDR1 SGHAT and CDR2 FQNNGV. There are 15 residues in the CDR3. CDR3 nucleotides: TGTGCCAGCAGCTCTGGGGCTCCTAGCACAGATACGCAGTATTTT. This gives the protein CASSSGAPSTDTQYF.

This clonotype has at least ten counts. V usage is TRBV29-1 and J usage is TRBJ2-5; D not resolved. The germline V and J ends were trimmed by 4 bases and 2 bases, with 11 bases remaining between them. CDR1 and CDR2 (germline): SQVTM, ANQGSEA. This CDR3 spans 13 amino acids. CDR3 nucleotide sequence: TGCAGCGTTGGAAAACTTGGGCAAGAGACCCAGTACTTC. This translates into CSVGKLGQETQYF.

In this sample, this clonotype turned up many times. The chain combines TRBV11-2 with TRBJ2-1; TRBD2 might be the D (5 bases). Between the trimmed V and J ends, which lost 5 bases and 9 bases, there was a span of 17 bases. CDR1 is SGHAT and CDR2 is FQNNGV in the germline V gene. CDR3 length: 14 amino acids. The CDR3 region has the DNA TGTGCCAGCAGCGCGGGCTACCGTAACGGTGAGCAGTTCTTC. It yields the protein CASSAGYRNGEQFF. Together with reference TRBV11-2 and TRBJ2-1, the CDR3 gives the full variable domain: EAGVAQSPRYKIIEKRQSVAFWCNPISGHATLYWYQQILGQGPKLLIQFQNNGVVDDSQLPKDRFSAERLKGVDSTLKIQPAKLEDSAVYLCASSAGYRNGEQFFGPGTRLTVL.

This clonotype was seen many times. The chain is built from TRBV7-9 and TRBJ2-1, with 11 nucleotides matching TRBD2. Trimming removed 3 bases from V and 9 bases from J; junction bases left unmatched: 7. The CDR3 totals 15 residues. The germline V gene encodes CDR1 SEHNR and CDR2 FQNEAQ (reference sequence). The chain's CDR3 is CASSFLAGGPGEQFF. CDR3 bases: TGTGCCAGCAGCTTTTTAGCGGGAGGGCCGGGTGAGCAGTTCTTC.

This clonotype was picked up many times. The chain combines TRBV7-2 with TRBJ2-1; TRBD2 matches at 14 bases. The CDR3 runs 21 residues. CDR1 SGHTA and CDR2 FQGNSA come from the germline V gene. Trimming cost V 5 bases and J 0 bases; bases outside gene matches: 15. The CDR3 reads CASSSLGGRTSGRSSYNEQFF. The CDR3 coding sequence is TGTGCCAGCAGCAGCTTAGGGGGGAGGACTAGCGGGAGGAGCTCCTACAATGAGCAGTTCTTC.

Many counts were recorded for this clonotype. The chain joins TRBV6-2 or TRBV6-3 to TRBJ2-7; D uncertain. Per germline, CDR1 MNHEY and CDR2 SVGEGT. Trimming stripped 2 bases from V and 3 bases from J, with 8 bases between. CDR3 size: 13 residues. The CDR3 nucleotides are TGTGCCAGCAGTTACCCGCCTAACTACGAGCAGTACTTC. It yields the protein CASSYPPNYEQYF.

Ten or more counts support this clonotype. The chain has TRBV20-1 and TRBJ1-5; maybe TRBD1 (6 bases). The V and J ends lost 0 bases and 3 bases respectively, with 12 bases between them. The CDR3 length is 15 residues. CDR1 is DFQATT, CDR2 SNEGSKA, per germline (reference sequence). The CDR3 bases are TGCAGTGCTAGAGAGCTAGGACAGTTCAATCAGCCCCAGCATTTT. This codes for CSARELGQFNQPQHF.

At least ten counts were recorded for this clonotype. V is TRBV20-1 and J is TRBJ2-1; 10 nucleotides align to TRBD2. The CDR3 has 16 residues. After removal of 1 base from V and 3 bases from J, the junction contained 6 bases not matched to a gene. CDR1 is DFQATT and CDR2 is SNEGSKA in the germline V gene (reference sequence). The DNA for the CDR3 is TGCAGTGCTAGAGCCCAGCGGGAGGGCTTCTACAATGAGCAGTTCTTC. Residues: CSARAQREGFYNEQFF.

The genes are TRBV3-1 and TRBJ1-2; 10 bases align to TRBD1. CDR1 and CDR2 from the germline V gene are LGHDT and YNNKEL (reference sequence). With 3 bases clipped from V and 0 bases from J, the junction kept 10 bases outside the gene matches. This CDR3 has 18 residues. The CDR3 loop is CASSHSGGQGFPNYGYTF. The CDR3 coding sequence is TGTGCCAGCAGCCATAGTGGGGGACAGGGGTTCCCTAACTATGGCTACACCTTC.

In its sample, this clonotype was seen many times. The V call is TRBV7-6, the J call TRBJ2-1; the match to TRBD2 covers 10 bases. Trimming cost V 2 bases and J 4 bases; bases outside gene matches: 2. Germline V gene data show CDR1 as SGHVS and CDR2 as FNYEAQ. This CDR3 region has 15 residues. CDR3 sequence (DNA): TGTGCCAGCAGCTTACTAGCGGGAGCTTACAATGAGCAGTTCTTC. Translated, it gives CASSLLAGAYNEQFF.

This clonotype was detected many times. V and J are TRBV6-5 and TRBJ2-7; 8 nucleotides line up with TRBD1. J was trimmed by 4 bases and V by 0 bases; bases with no gene match: 8. CDR1 and CDR2 (germline): MNHEY, SVGAGI. The CDR3 has 16 residues. The chain's CDR3 is CASSYSPGTGGYEQYF. The CDR3 DNA is TGTGCCAGCAGTTACTCCCCCGGGACAGGAGGATACGAGCAGTACTTC.

This clonotype was counted at least ten times. This chain links TRBV12-3 or TRBV12-4 with TRBJ2-7; TRBD2 matches at 8 bases. This CDR3 region has 18 residues. CDR3 coding DNA: TGTTCGCCCAGTTTGGAGCCCTTAGGGCCAGCGGGAGTCCTCGAGCAGTACTTC. Translated: CSPSLEPLGPAGVLEQYF.

Relative to its sample, this clonotype is medium-sized (0.01 to 0.1%). The CDR3 loop is CSAALAGGTGEQYF. The CDR3 bases are TGCAGTGCGGCCCTAGCGGGAGGTACGGGCGAGCAGTACTTC. V and J are TRBV20-1 and TRBJ2-7; 11 bases map to TRBD2. The CDR3 is 14 amino acids. The V segment lost 6 bases and the J segment 6 bases; nucleotides outside the gene matches: 10. Germline CDR1 DFQATT, CDR2 SNEGSKA (reference sequence).

The gene calls are TRBV7-2 and TRBJ2-1; 16 positions match TRBD2. The CDR3 covers 21 residues. In germline, CDR1 is SGHTA, CDR2 FQGNSA. The J segment lost 0 bases and the V segment lost 6 bases, leaving 14 bases of the junction unmatched. CDR3 region: CASRPGVGTSGRGSSYNEQFF. DNA for the CDR3: TGTGCCAGCAGACCCGGGGTGGGGACTAGCGGGAGGGGTAGCTCCTACAATGAGCAGTTCTTC.